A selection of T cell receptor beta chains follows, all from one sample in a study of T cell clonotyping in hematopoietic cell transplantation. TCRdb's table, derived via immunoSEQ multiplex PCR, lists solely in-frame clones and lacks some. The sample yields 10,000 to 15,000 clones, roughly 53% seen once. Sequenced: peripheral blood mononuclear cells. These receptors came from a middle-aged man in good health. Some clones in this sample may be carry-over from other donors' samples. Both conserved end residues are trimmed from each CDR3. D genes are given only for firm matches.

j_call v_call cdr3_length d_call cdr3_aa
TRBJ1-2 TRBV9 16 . ASSTTFLAGAPNYGYT
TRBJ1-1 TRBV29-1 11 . SVTGRVNTEAF
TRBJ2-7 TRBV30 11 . AWSGIQGYEQY
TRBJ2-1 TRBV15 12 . ATGAASGDNEQF
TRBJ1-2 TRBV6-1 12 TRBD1 ASRNRGISQGYT
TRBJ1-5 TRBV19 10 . ASSTGFRSQH
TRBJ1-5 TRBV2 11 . ASNPGGNQPQH
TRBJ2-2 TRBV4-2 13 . ASSQTRGDTGELF
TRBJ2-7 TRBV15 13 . ATSREGGQTYEQY
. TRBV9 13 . ASSDSVVPTYEQY
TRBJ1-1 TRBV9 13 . ASSENLGGIGGAF
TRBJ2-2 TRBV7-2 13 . ASSPKGGFGGELF
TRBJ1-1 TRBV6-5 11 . ASSLAPNTEAF
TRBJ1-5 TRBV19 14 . ASSIVASYRDQPQH
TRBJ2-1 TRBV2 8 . ASTALEQF
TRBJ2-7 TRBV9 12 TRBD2 ASSGRLAGGEQY
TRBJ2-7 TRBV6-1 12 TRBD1 ASSSGQGTYEQY
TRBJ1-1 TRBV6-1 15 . ASSEDPVSTRGTEAF
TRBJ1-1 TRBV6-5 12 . ASSPPGAGTEAF
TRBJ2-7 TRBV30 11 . AGGGDPWGEQY
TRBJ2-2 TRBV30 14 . AWVPPGRTLAGELF
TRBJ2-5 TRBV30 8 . AWKGETQY
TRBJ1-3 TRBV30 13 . AWSVPRGGGNTIY
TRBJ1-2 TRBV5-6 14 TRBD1 ASSSGQGTFDYGYT
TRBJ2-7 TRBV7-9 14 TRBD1 ASSLNLGQLAYEQY
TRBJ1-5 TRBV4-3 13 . ASSQDRESNQPQH
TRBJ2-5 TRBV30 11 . AWSKTIQETQY
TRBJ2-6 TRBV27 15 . ASSWQPLSSGANVLT
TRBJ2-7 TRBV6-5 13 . ASSYSSDTTYEQY
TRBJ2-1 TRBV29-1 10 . SAGVVGSEQF
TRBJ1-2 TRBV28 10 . ASTQEAYGYT
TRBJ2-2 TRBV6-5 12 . ASKDSLGTGELF
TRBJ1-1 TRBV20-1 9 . SGGPITEAF
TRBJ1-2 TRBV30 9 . AWSVSYGYT
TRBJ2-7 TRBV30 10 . AWSHGPYEQY
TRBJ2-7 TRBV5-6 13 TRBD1 ASSLLRDRGYEQY
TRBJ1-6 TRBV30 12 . AWNLGQNISPLH
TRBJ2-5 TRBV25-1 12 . ASSERGHQETQY
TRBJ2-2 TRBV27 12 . ASSSPRDAGELF
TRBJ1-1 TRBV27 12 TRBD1 ASTRQGTNTEAF
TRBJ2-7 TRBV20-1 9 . SAGDGYEQY
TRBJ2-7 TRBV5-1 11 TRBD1 ASSLGGGYEQY